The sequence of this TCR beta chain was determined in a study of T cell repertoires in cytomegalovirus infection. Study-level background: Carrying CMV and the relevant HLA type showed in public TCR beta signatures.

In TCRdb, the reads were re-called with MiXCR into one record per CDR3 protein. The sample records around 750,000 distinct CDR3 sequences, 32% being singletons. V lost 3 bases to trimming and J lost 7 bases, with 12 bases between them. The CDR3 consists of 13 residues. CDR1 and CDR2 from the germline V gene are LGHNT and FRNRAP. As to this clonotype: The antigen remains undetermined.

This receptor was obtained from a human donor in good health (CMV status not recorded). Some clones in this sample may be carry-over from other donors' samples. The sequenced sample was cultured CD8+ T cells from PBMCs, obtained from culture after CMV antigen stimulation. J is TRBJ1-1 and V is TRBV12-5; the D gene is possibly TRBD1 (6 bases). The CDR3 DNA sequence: TGTGCTAGTGGTTTATGGGGGGCCGGTGAAGCTTTCTTT. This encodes CASGLWGAGEAFF.